Listed below are T cell receptor beta chains from one sample, sequenced in a study of blood T cell repertoires in COVID-19. Method: immunoSEQ multiplex PCR; TCRdb's copy keeps in-frame clones and lacks some. The table lists under 300,000 clones, around 87% of them singletons, with roughly 2.5% in the top ten. What was sequenced was PBMCs or T cells enriched from blood (not recorded which). All receptors derive from a woman under 30 who had recovered from COVID-19. Each CDR3 is given with its conserved first and last residue. D genes are given only for firm matches. Some rows have no size entry. The others give once, few or many, or a class for an expanded clone.

CDR3nt: TGTGCCAGTGAACAAAACTATGGCTACACCTTC
CDR3aa: CASEQNYGYTF
j_gene: TRBJ1-2
v_gene: TRBV19
d_gene: .
abundance: .

CDR3nt: TGTGCCAGTAGTATCGCATCGGGGGTAGGGGAGCTGTTTTTT
CDR3aa: CASSIASGVGELFF
j_gene: TRBJ2-2
v_gene: TRBV19
d_gene: .
abundance: once

CDR3nt: TGTGCCAGCAGTGCCTCCGGGGGGCCGACTTACAATGAGCAGTTCTTC
CDR3aa: CASSASGGPTYNEQFF
j_gene: TRBJ2-1
v_gene: TRBV9
d_gene: .
abundance: .

CDR3nt: TGTGCCAGCAGCTTAAGCCAGGGGCCCTACAATGAGCAGTTCTTC
CDR3aa: CASSLSQGPYNEQFF
j_gene: TRBJ2-1
v_gene: TRBV7-2
d_gene: .
abundance: .

CDR3nt: TGTGCCAGCTCACCGAGCCGCGCTAGCGTTCACTACGAGCAGTACTTC
CDR3aa: CASSPSRASVHYEQYF
j_gene: TRBJ2-7
v_gene: TRBV18
d_gene: .
abundance: .

CDR3nt: TGTGCCAGCAGTTACTCACAGGGTTTCTACGAGCAGTACTTC
CDR3aa: CASSYSQGFYEQYF
j_gene: TRBJ2-7
v_gene: TRBV6-5
d_gene: .
abundance: .

CDR3nt: TGCGCCAGCAGTGAGAGGGGGACTGAAGCTTTCTTT
CDR3aa: CASSERGTEAFF
j_gene: TRBJ1-1
v_gene: TRBV10-1
d_gene: .
abundance: .

CDR3nt: TGTGCCAGTAGTATGTTAGCGAGAGGACCAACTAATGAAAAACTGTTTTTT
CDR3aa: CASSMLARGPTNEKLFF
j_gene: TRBJ1-4
v_gene: TRBV19
d_gene: .
abundance: .

CDR3nt: TGTGCCAGCAGTTACACCAGCGGGACATTCTACAATGAGCAGTTCTTC
CDR3aa: CASSYTSGTFYNEQFF
j_gene: TRBJ2-1
v_gene: TRBV6-5
d_gene: .
abundance: few

CDR3nt: TGTGCCAGCAGCCAAGGAGGTGGGGAGACCCAGTACTTC
CDR3aa: CASSQGGGETQYF
j_gene: TRBJ2-5
v_gene: TRBV3-1/TRBV3-2
d_gene: .
abundance: once

CDR3nt: TGTGCCAGCAGCCAATCGGGCTGGATCTCCTACGAGCAGTACTTC
CDR3aa: CASSQSGWISYEQYF
j_gene: TRBJ2-7
v_gene: TRBV16
d_gene: .
abundance: .

CDR3nt: TGTGCCAGCAGATATGGGACACGGAACACCGGGGAGCTGTTTTTT
CDR3aa: CASRYGTRNTGELFF
j_gene: TRBJ2-2
v_gene: TRBV21-1
d_gene: .
abundance: .

CDR3nt: TGTGCCACCAGCAGAGCCGGACAGGAGGATGGCTACACCTTC
CDR3aa: CATSRAGQEDGYTF
j_gene: TRBJ1-2
v_gene: TRBV15
d_gene: TRBD1
abundance: once

CDR3nt: TGTGCCAGCAGCTTGGTTATTAGGGGACAGGGGAAGGATGAGCAGTTCTTC
CDR3aa: CASSLVIRGQGKDEQFF
j_gene: TRBJ2-1
v_gene: TRBV5-6
d_gene: TRBD1
abundance: once

CDR3nt: TGTGCCAGCAGATCGGGGGGATTCTACGAGCAGTACTTC
CDR3aa: CASRSGGFYEQYF
j_gene: TRBJ2-7
v_gene: TRBV28
d_gene: TRBD2
abundance: once

CDR3nt: TGTGCCAGTAGTATAGAGGGGGAGATACAGGGCAACACTGAAGCTTTCTTT
CDR3aa: CASSIEGEIQGNTEAFF
j_gene: TRBJ1-1
v_gene: TRBV19
d_gene: .
abundance: .

CDR3nt: TGTGCCAGCAGCTTAGTGGAGGGCCACGTGGGCTACACCTTC
CDR3aa: CASSLVEGHVGYTF
j_gene: TRBJ1-2
v_gene: TRBV7-9
d_gene: .
abundance: .